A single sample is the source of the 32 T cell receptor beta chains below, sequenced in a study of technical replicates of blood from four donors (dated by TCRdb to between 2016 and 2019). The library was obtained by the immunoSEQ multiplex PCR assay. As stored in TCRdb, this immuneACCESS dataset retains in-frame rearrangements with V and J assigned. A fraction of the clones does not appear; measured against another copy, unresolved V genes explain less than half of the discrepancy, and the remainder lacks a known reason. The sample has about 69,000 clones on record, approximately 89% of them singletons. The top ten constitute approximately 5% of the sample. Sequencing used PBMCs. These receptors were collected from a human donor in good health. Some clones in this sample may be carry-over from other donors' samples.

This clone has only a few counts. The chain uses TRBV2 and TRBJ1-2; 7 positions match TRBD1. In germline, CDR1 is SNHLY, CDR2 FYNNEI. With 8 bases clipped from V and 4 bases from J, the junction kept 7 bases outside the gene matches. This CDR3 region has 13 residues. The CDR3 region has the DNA TGTGCCAGCTTGCACAGGGGCGGCTATGGCTACACCTTC. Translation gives CASLHRGGYGYTF.

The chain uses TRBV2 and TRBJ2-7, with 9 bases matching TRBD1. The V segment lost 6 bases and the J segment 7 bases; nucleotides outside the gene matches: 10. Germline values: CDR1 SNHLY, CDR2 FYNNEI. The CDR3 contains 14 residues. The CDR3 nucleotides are TGTGCCAGCAGGAAGGGACAGGGCTCCCCGGAGCAGTACTTC. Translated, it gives CASRKGQGSPEQYF.

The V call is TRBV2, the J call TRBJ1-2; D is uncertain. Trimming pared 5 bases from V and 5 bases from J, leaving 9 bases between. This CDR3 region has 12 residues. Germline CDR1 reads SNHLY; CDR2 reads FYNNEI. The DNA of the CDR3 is TGTGCCAGCAGTCCAGCGGGGTATGGCTACACCTTC. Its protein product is CASSPAGYGYTF.

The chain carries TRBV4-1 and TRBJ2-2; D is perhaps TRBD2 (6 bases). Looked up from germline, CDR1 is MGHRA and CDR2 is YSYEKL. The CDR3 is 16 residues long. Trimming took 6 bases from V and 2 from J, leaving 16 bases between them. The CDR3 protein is CASRPMDGRNTGELFF. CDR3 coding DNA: TGCGCCAGCAGACCTATGGACGGGAGAAACACCGGGGAGCTGTTTTTT.

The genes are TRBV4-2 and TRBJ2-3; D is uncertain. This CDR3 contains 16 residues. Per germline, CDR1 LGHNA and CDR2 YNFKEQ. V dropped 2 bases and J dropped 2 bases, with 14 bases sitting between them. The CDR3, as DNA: TGTGCCAGCAGCCAATCCTCTCTAGGCTCCACAGATACGCAGTATTTT. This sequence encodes CASSQSSLGSTDTQYF.

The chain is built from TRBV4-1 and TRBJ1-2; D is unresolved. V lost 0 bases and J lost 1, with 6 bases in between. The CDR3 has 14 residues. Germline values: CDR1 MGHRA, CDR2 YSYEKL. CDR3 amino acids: CASSQDQFNYGYTF. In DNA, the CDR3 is TGCGCCAGCAGCCAAGATCAATTTAACTATGGCTACACCTTC.

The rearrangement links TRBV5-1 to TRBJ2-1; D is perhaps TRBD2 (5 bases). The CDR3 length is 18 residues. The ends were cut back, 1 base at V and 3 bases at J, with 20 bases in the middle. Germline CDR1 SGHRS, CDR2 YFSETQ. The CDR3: CASSLPRQAEVHYNEQFF. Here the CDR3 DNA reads TGCGCCAGCAGCTTGCCCCGGCAAGCGGAAGTACACTACAATGAGCAGTTCTTC.

The CDR3 protein is CASSGGVGGSGNTIYF. The CDR3 nucleotides are TGTGCCAGCAGCGGTGGGGTGGGGGGCTCTGGAAACACCATATATTTT. The chain uses TRBV9 and TRBJ1-3, with D maybe TRBD1 (5 bases). V gave up 3 bases and J gave up 0 bases, with 13 bases separating them. Germline CDR1 and CDR2: SGDLS and YYNGEE. The CDR3 is made up of 16 amino acids.

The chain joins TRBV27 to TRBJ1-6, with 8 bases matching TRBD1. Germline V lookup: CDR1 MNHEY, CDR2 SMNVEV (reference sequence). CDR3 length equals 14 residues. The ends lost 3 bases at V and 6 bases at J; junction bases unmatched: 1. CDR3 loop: CASSFGQGNSPLHF. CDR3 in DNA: TGTGCCAGCAGTTTCGGACAGGGTAATTCACCCCTCCACTTT.

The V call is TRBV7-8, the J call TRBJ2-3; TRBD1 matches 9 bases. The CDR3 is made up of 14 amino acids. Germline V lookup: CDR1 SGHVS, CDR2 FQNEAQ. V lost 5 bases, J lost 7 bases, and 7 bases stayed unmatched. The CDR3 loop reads CASSERTGENTQYF. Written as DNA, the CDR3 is TGTGCCAGCAGCGAACGGACAGGGGAGAATACGCAGTATTTT.

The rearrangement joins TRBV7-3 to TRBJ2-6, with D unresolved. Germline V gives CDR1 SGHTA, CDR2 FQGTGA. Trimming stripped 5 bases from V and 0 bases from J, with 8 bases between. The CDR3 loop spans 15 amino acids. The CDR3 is CASSPGSSGANVLTF. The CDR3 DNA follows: TGTGCCAGCAGCCCGGGTAGCTCTGGGGCCAACGTCCTGACTTTC.

This CDR3 reads CATQLDRVVHGYTF. The CDR3 coding sequence is TGTGCCACCCAGTTGGACAGGGTAGTACATGGCTACACCTTC. The rearrangement joins TRBV5-4 to TRBJ1-2, with 8 positions matching TRBD1. This CDR3 is built from 14 residues. Germline loops: CDR1 SGHNT, CDR2 YYREEE (reference sequence). V lost 9 bases to trimming and J lost 6 bases; unmatched junction nucleotides: 13. The full variable domain, completed using reference TRBV5-4 and TRBJ1-2, is ETGVTQSPTHLIKTRGQQVTLRCSSQSGHNTVSWYQQALGQGPQFIFQYYREEENGRGNFPPRFSGLQFPNYSSELNVNALELDDSALYLCATQLDRVVHGYTFGSGTRLTVV.

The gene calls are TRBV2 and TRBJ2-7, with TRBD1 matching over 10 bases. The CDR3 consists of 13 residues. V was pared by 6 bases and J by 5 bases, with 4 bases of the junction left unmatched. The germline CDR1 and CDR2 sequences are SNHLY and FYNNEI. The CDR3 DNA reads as TGTGCCAGCAGATTAGGGACAGGGGACGAGCAGTACTTC. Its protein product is CASRLGTGDEQYF. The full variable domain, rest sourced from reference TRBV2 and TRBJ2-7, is EPEVTQTPSHQVTQMGQEVILRCVPISNHLYFYWYRQILGQKVEFLVSFYNNEISEKSEIFDDQFSVERPDGSNFTLKIRSTKLEDSAMYFCASRLGTGDEQYFGPGTRLTVT.

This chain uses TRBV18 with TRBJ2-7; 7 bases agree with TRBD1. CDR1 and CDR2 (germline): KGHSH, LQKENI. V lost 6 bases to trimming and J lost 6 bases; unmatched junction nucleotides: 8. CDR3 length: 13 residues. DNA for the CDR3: TGTGCCAGCTCGGGCGACACAGGGGCCGAGCAGTACTTC. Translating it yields CASSGDTGAEQYF.

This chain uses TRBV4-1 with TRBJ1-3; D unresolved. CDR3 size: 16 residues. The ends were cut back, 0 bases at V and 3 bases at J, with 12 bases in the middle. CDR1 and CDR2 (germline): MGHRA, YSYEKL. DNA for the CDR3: TGCGCCAGCAGCCAAGATCCTCGGGGTAATGGAAACACCATATATTTT. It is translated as CASSQDPRGNGNTIYF.

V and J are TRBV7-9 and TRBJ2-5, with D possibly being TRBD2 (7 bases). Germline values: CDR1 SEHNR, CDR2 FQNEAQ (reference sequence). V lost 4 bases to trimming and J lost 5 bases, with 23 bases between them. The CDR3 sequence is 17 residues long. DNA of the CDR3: TGTGCCAGCAGCTCCTCCTCCGGGGGCGGGGGTAGGGAGACCCAGTACTTC. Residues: CASSSSSGGGGRETQYF. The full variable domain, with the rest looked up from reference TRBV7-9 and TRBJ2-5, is DTGVSQNPRHKITKRGQNVTFRCDPISEHNRLYWYRQTLGQGPEFLTYFQNEAQLEKSRLLSDRFSAERPKGSFSTLEIQRTEQGDSAMYLCASSSSSGGGGRETQYFGPGTRLLVL.

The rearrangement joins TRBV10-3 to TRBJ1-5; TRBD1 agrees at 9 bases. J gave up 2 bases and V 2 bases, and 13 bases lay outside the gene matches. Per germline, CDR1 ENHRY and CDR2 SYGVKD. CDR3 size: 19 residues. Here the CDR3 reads CAISEGGQGNFKGNQPQHF. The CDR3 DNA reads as TGTGCCATCAGTGAGGGGGGACAGGGTAACTTTAAGGGCAATCAGCCCCAGCATTTT.

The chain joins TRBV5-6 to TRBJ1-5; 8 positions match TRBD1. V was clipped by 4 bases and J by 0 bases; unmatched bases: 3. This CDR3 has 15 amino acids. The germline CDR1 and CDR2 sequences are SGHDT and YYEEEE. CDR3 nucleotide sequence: TGTGCCAGCAGCCTTGGGACAGGTAGCAATCAGCCCCAGCATTTT. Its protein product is CASSLGTGSNQPQHF.

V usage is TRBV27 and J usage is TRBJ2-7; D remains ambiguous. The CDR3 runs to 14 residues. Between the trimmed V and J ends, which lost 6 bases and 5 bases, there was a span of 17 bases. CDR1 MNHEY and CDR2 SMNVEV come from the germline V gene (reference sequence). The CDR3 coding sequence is TGTGCCAGCAGACGTGTGGGCCTGCCCCACGAGCAGTACTTC. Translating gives CASRRVGLPHEQYF.

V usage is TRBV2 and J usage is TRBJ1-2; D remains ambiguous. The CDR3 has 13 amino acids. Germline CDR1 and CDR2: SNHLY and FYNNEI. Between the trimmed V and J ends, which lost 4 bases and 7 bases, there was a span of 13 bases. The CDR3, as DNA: TGTGCCAGCAGTGTCGGCGGTGAGGGTGGCTACACCTTC. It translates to CASSVGGEGGYTF. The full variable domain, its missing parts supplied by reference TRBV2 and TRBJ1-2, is EPEVTQTPSHQVTQMGQEVILRCVPISNHLYFYWYRQILGQKVEFLVSFYNNEISEKSEIFDDQFSVERPDGSNFTLKIRSTKLEDSAMYFCASSVGGEGGYTFGSGTRLTVV.

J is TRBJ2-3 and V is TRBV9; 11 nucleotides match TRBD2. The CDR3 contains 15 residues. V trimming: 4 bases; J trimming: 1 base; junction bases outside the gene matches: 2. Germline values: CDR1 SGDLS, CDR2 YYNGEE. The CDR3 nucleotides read TGTGCCAGCAGCATGGGACTAGCGGGCACAGATACGCAGTATTTT. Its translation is CASSMGLAGTDTQYF.

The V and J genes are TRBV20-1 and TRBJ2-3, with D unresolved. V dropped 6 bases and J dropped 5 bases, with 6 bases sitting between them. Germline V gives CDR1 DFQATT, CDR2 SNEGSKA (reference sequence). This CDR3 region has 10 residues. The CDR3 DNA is TGCAGTGCCTCGAGAGATACGCAGTATTTT. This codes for CSASRDTQYF.

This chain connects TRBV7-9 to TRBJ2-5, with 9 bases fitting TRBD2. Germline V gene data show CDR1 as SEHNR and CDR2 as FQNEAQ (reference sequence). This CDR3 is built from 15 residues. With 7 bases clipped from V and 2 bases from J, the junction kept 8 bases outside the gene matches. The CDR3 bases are TGTGCCAGCACCCCAGGGACTAGCCGACAAGAGACCCAGTACTTC. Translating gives CASTPGTSRQETQYF.

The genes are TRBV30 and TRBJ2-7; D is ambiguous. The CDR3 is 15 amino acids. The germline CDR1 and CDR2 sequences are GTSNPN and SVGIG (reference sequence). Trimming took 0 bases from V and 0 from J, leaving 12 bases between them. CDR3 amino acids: CAWSVKQIPSYEQYF. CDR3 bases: TGTGCCTGGAGTGTAAAACAGATTCCCTCCTACGAGCAGTACTTC.

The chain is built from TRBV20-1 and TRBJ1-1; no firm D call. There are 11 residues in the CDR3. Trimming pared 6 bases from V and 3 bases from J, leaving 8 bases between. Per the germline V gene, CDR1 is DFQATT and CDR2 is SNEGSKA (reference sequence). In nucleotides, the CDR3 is TGCAGTGCAACGTTAGACACTGAAGCTTTCTTT. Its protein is CSATLDTEAFF.

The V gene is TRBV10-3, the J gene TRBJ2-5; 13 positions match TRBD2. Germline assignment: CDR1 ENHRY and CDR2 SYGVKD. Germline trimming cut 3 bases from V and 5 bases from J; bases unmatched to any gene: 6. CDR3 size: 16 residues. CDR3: CAISDYGTSGTETQYF. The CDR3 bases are TGTGCCATCAGTGACTACGGGACTAGCGGGACTGAGACCCAGTACTTC.

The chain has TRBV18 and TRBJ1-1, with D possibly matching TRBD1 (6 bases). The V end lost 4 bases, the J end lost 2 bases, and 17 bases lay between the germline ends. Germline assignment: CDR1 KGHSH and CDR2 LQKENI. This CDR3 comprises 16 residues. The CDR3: CASSLFDRRLNTEAFF. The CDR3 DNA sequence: TGTGCCAGCTCACTCTTTGACAGGCGTTTAAACACTGAAGCTTTCTTT.

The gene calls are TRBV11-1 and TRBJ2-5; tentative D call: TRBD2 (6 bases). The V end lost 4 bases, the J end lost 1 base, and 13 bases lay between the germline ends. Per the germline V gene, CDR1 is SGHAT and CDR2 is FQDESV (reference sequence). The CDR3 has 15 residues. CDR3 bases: TGTGCCAGCAGCTATACCCCCGGGAGCCAAGAGACCCAGTACTTC. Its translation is CASSYTPGSQETQYF.

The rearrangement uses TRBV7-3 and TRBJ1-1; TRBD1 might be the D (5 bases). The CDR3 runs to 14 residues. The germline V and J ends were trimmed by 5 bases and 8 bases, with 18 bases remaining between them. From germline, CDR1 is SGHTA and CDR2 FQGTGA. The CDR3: CASSQAGGGAEAFF. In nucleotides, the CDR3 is TGTGCCAGCAGCCAGGCCGGGGGAGGAGCGGAAGCTTTCTTT.

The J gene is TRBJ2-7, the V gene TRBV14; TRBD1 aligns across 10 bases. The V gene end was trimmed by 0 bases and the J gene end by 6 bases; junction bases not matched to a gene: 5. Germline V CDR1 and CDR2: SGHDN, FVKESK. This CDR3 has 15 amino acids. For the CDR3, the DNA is TGTGCCAGCAGCCAAGATATTTGGACAGGGGGCGAGCAGTACTTC. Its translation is CASSQDIWTGGEQYF.

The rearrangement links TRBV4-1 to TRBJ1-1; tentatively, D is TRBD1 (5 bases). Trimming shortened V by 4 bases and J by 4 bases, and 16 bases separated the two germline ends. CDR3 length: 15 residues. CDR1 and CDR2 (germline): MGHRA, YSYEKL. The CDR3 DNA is TGCGCCAGCAGCCTACTTGGGGGGGTGGGCACTGAAGCTTTCTTT. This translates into CASSLLGGVGTEAFF.

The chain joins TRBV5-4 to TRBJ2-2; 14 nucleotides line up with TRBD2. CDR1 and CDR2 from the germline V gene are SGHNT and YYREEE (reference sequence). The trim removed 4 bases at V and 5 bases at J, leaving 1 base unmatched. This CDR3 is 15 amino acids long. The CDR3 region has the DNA TGTGCCAGCAGCCGACTAGCGGGGGGGACCGGGGAGCTGTTTTTT. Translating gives CASSRLAGGTGELFF.